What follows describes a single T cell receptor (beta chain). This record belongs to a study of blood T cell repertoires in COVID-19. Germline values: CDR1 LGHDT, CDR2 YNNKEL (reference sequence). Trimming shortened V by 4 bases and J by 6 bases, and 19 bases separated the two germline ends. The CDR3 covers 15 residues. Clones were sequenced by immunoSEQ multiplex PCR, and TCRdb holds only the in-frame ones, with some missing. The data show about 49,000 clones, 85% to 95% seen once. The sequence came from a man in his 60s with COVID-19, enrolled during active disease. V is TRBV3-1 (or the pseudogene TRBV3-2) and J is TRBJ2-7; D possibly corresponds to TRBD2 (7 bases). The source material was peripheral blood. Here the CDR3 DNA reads TGTGCCAGCAGCCCTAACGGGGGGCCGGGGGTCGAGCAGTACTTC. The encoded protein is CASSPNGGPGVEQYF.